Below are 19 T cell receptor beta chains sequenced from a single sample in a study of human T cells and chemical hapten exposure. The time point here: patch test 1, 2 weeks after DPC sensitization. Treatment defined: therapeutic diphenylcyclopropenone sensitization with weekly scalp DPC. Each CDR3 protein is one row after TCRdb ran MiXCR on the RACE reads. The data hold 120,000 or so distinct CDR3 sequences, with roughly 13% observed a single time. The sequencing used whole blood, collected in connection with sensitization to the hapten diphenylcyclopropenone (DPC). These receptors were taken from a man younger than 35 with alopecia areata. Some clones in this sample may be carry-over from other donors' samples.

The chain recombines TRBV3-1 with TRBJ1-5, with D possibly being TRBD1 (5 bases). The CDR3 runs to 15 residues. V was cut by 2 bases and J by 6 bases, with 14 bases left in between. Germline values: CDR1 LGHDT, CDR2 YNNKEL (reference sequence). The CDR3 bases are TGTGCCAGCAGCCAAAAAGACAGCCTACTTCAGCCCCAGCATTTT. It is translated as CASSQKDSLLQPQHF.

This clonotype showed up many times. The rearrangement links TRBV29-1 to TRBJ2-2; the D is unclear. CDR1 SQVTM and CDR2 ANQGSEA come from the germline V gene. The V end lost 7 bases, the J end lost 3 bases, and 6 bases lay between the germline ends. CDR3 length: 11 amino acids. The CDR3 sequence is CSAWDTGELFF. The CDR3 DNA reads TGCAGCGCCTGGGACACCGGGGAGCTGTTTTTT.

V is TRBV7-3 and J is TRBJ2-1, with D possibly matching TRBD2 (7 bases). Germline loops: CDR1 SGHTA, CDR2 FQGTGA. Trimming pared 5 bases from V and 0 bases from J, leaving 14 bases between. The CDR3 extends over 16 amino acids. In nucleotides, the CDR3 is TGTGCCAGCAGCGAAAGGGGGGGTCGCTCCTACAATGAGCAGTTCTTC. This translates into CASSERGGRSYNEQFF.

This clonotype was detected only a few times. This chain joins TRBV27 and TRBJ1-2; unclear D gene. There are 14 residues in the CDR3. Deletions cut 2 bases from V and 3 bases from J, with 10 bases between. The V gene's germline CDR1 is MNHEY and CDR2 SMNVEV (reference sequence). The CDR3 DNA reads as TGTGCCAGCAGTTTAAATTTATTCGACTATGGCTACACCTTC. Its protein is CASSLNLFDYGYTF.

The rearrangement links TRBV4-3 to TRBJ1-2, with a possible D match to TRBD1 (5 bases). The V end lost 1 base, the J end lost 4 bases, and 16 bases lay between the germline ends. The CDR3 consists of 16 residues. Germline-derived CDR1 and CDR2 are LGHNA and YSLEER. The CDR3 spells CASSQGTGTAGYGYTF. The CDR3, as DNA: TGCGCCAGCAGCCAAGGGACGGGGACCGCTGGCTATGGCTACACCTTC.

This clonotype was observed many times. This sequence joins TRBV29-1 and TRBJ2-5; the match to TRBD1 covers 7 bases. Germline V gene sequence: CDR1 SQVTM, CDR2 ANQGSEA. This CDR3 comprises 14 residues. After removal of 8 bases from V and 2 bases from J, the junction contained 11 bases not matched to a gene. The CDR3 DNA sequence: TGCAGCTCCAGTATCGGGACAGCACAAGAGACCCAGTACTTC. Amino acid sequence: CSSSIGTAQETQYF.

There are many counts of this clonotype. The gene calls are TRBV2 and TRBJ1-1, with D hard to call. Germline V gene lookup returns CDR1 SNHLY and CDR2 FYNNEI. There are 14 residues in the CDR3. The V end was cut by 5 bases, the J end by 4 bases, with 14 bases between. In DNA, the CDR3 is TGTGCCAGCAGTTTGACAAACGGCGGCACTGAAGCTTTCTTT. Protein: CASSLTNGGTEAFF.

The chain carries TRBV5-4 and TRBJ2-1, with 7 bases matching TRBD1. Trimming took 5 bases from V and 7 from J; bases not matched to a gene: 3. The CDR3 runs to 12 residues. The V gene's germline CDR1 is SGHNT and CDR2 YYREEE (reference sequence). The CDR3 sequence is CASRGQTNEQFF. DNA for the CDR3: TGTGCCAGCAGGGGACAGACTAATGAGCAGTTCTTC.

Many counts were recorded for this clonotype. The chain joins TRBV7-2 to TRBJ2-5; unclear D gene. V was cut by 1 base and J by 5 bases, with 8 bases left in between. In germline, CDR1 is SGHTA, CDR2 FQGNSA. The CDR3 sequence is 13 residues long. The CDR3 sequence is CASSLVVPETQYF. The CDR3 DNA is TGTGCCAGCAGCTTAGTGGTCCCTGAGACCCAGTACTTC.

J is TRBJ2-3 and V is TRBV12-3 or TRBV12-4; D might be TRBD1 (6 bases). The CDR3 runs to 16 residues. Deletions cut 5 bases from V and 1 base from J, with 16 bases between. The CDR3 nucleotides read TGTGCCAGCAGTATCTCACAGGGTCCGGGCACAGATACGCAGTATTTT. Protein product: CASSISQGPGTDTQYF.

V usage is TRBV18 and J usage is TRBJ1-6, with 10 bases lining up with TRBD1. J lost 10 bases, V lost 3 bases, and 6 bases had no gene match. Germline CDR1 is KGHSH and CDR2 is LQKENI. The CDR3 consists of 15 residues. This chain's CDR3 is CASSPSGTGDSPLHF. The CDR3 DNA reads TGTGCCAGCTCACCGTCCGGGACAGGGGACTCACCCCTCCACTTT.

The CDR3 reads CASSQEQRIYYGYTF. CDR3 coding DNA: TGTGCCAGCAGCCAAGAGCAGCGCATCTACTATGGCTACACCTTC. The chain has TRBV4-2 and TRBJ1-2, with D uncertain. Germline V lookup: CDR1 LGHNA, CDR2 YNFKEQ. Between the trimmed V and J ends, which lost 0 bases and 3 bases, there was a span of 11 bases. The CDR3 is made up of 15 amino acids.

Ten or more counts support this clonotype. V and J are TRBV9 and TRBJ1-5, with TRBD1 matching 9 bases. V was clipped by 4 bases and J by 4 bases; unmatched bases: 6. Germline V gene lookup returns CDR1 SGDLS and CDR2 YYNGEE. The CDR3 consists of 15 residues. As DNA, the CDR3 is TGTGCCAGCAGCCGTACCGGGACAGGGAATCAGCCCCAGCATTTT. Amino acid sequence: CASSRTGTGNQPQHF.

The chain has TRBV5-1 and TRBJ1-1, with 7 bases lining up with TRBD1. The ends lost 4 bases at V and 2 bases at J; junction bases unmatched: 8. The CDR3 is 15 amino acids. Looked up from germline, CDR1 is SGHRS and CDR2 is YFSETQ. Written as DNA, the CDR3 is TGCGCCAGCAGCATCGCGGGACAGTCTAACACTGAAGCTTTCTTT. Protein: CASSIAGQSNTEAFF.

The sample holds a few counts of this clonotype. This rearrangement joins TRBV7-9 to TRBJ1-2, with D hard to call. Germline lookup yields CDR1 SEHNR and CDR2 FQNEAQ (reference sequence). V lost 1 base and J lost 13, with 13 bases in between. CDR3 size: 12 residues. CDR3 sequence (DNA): TGTGCCAGCAGCTTAGATTCCGGATATTCCACCTTC. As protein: CASSLDSGYSTF.

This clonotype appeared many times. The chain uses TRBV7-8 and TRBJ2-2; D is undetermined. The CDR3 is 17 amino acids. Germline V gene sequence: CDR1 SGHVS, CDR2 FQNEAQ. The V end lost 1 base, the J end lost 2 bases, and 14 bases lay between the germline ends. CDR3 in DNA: TGTGCCAGCAGCTTAGTCCTTCGGCGGAAAAACACCGGGGAGCTGTTTTTT. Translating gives CASSLVLRRKNTGELFF. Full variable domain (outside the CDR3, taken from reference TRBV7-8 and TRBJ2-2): GAGVSQSPRYKVAKRGQDVALRCDPISGHVSLFWYQQALGQGPEFLTYFQNEAQLDKSGLPSDRFFAERPEGSVSTLKIQRTQQEDSAVYLCASSLVLRRKNTGELFFGEGSRLTVL.

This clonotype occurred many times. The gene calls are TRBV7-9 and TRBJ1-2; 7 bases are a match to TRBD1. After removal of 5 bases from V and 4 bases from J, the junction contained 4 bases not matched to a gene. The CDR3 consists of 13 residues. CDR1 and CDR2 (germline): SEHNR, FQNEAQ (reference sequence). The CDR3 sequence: CASSPTGSYGYTF. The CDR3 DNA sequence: TGTGCCAGCAGCCCGACAGGGAGCTATGGCTACACCTTC.

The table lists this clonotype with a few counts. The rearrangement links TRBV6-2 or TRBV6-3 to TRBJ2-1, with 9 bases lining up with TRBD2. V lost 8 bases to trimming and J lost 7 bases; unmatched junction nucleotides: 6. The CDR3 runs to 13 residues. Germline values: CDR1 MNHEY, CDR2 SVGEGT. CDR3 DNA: TGTGCCAGCCTGCGGGGGGGCAGGAATGAGCAGTTCTTC. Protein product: CASLRGGRNEQFF.

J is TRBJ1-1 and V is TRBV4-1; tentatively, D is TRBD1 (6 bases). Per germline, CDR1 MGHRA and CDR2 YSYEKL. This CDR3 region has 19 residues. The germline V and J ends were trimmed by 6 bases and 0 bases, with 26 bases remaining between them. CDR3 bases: TGCGCCAGCAGACGTTTCCCCGGGACACCTCAGAGCATGAACACTGAAGCTTTCTTT. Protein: CASRRFPGTPQSMNTEAFF.